The 11 T cell receptor beta chains below all came from one sample that was sequenced in a study of metastatic and nonmetastatic thyroid tumors. TCRdb re-called the PCR reads via MiXCR. The sample has 30,000 to 35,000 clones, approximately 20% seen once. Among the patients, none had received any treatment before thyroid surgery. Sequencing was done on a sample of blood. The receptors stem from a female donor with papillary thyroid cancer or a benign thyroid nodule (not recorded which). Some clones in this sample may be carry-over from other donors' samples.

This clone was seen at least ten times. V and J are TRBV4-3 and TRBJ2-3; D possibly corresponds to TRBD2 (5 bases). Germline loops: CDR1 LGHNA, CDR2 YSLEER. V was clipped by 0 bases and J by 5 bases, with 12 bases between them. This CDR3 has 15 residues. In nucleotides, the CDR3 is TGCGCCAGCAGCCAAGAGTTGGGAGAGGTAGATACGCAGTATTTT. The encoded protein is CASSQELGEVDTQYF.

The table lists this clone with many counts. This sequence joins TRBV5-1 and TRBJ2-1, with 9 bases identical to TRBD2. J was trimmed by 8 bases and V by 4 bases; bases with no gene match: 4. CDR1 is SGHRS, CDR2 YFSETQ, per germline. This CDR3 is 13 amino acids long. This CDR3 is CASSLAGIDEQFF. CDR3 DNA: TGCGCCAGCAGCCTAGCGGGGATCGATGAGCAGTTCTTC.

V and J are TRBV15 and TRBJ2-7, with no clear D. Germline CDR1 LNHNV, CDR2 YYDKDF (reference sequence). This CDR3 spans 13 amino acids. V was clipped by 0 bases and J by 3 bases, with 6 bases between them. CDR3: CATSREQFYEQYF. CDR3 coding DNA: TGTGCCACCAGCAGAGAACAGTTCTACGAGCAGTACTTC. The entire variable domain, with the rest obtained from reference TRBV15 and TRBJ2-7, is as follows: DAMVIQNPRYQVTQFGKPVTLSCSQTLNHNVMYWYQQKSSQAPKLLFHYYDKDFNNEADTPDNFQSRRPNTSFCFLDIRSPGLGDTAMYLCATSREQFYEQYFGPGTRLTVT.

The V call is TRBV28, the J call TRBJ1-1, with D uncertain. The CDR3 has 13 residues. The ends were cut back, 5 bases at V and 5 bases at J, with 12 bases in the middle. Germline V gene data show CDR1 as MDHEN and CDR2 as SYDVKM. The CDR3 loop is CASSTVGRTEAFF. For the CDR3, the DNA is TGTGCCAGCAGTACCGTCGGACGGACTGAAGCTTTCTTT.

The CDR3 nucleotides are TGTGCCAGCAGTTACCGCGGGGATACGCAGTATTTT. It specifies CASSYRGDTQYF. This chain links TRBV6-2 or TRBV6-3 with TRBJ2-3, with D possibly TRBD2 on 5 matching bases. V was trimmed by 2 bases and J by 6 bases, leaving 6 bases between them. The CDR3 runs 12 residues. Germline V CDR1 and CDR2: MNHEY, SVGEGT.

The chain has TRBV7-2 and TRBJ1-5, with 11 bases aligning to TRBD1. In germline, CDR1 is SGHTA, CDR2 FQGNSA. V shed 0 bases, J shed 4 bases, and the junction held 2 bases outside the gene matches. There are 16 residues in the CDR3. CDR3 protein: CASSLAGTGGNQPQHF. As DNA, the CDR3 is TGTGCCAGCAGCTTAGCGGGGACAGGGGGGAATCAGCCCCAGCATTTT.

This clone has ten or more counts. This rearrangement joins TRBV20-1 to TRBJ2-3; 7 bases are shared with TRBD2. CDR1 is DFQATT and CDR2 is SNEGSKA in the germline V gene (reference sequence). V lost 0 bases and J lost 3; bases outside the gene matches: 15. The CDR3 runs 18 residues. This CDR3 is CSARDLPGQKGGTDTQYF. The CDR3 DNA is TGCAGTGCTAGAGATCTTCCAGGGCAGAAGGGAGGGACAGATACGCAGTATTTT.

The gene calls are TRBV28 and TRBJ2-2; tentatively, D is TRBD2 (6 bases). Germline V gene sequence: CDR1 MDHEN, CDR2 SYDVKM. This CDR3 contains 15 residues. Trimming took 5 bases from V and 5 from J, leaving 15 bases between them. This chain's CDR3 is CASSPQAGWTGELFF. CDR3 DNA: TGTGCCAGCAGTCCCCAGGCGGGGTGGACCGGGGAGCTGTTTTTT.

CDR3 amino acids: CASSSDRGLNEQYF. The CDR3 DNA reads as TGTGCCAGCAGTTCCGACAGGGGGCTCAACGAGCAGTACTTC. The J gene is TRBJ2-7, the V gene TRBV27, with 10 bases that match TRBD1. The CDR3 totals 14 residues. Germline V gives CDR1 MNHEY, CDR2 SMNVEV (reference sequence). The junction had 5 bases not matched to a gene; V was cut back by 4 bases and J by 5 bases.

This clone was picked up many times. This sequence joins TRBV20-1 and TRBJ2-2; D remains unclear. CDR1 and CDR2 (germline): DFQATT, SNEGSKA (reference sequence). The CDR3 is 12 amino acids. V shed 0 bases and J shed 5 bases, with 4 bases lying between them. CDR3 amino acids: CSAREGTGELFF. The DNA for the CDR3 is TGCAGTGCTAGAGAAGGGACCGGGGAGCTGTTTTTT.

In DNA, the CDR3 is TGTGCCAGCAGCAACCAGGGTCAGGCTGGAAACACCATATATTTT. It translates to CASSNQGQAGNTIYF. The rearrangement links TRBV11-2 to TRBJ1-3, with D possibly matching TRBD1 (5 bases). Looked up from germline, CDR1 is SGHAT and CDR2 is FQNNGV. Trimming took off 5 bases at V and 2 bases at J, with 13 bases between the two ends. This CDR3 comprises 15 residues.